These T cell receptor beta chains were read from a single sample in a study of human T cells and chemical hapten exposure. TCRdb independently ran MiXCR on the RACE reads; one entry per CDR3 protein. The sample yields about 80,000 distinct CDR3 sequences, roughly 12% seen once. The sequencing used whole blood, collected in connection with sensitization to the hapten diphenylcyclopropenone (DPC). These receptors were obtained from a man aged 18 to 30 with alopecia areata. Some clones in this sample may be carry-over from other donors' samples. Both conserved end residues are part of each CDR3. A D gene is named only where the DNA matches it firmly. Not every row has a clone size; where given, it reads once, few, many or a size class.

V	size	J	D	DNA	CDR3
TRBV29-1	-	TRBJ2-2	-	TGCAGCGTTGTAAGAAACACCGGGGAGCTGTTTTTT	CSVVRNTGELFF
TRBV4-3	many	TRBJ2-1	TRBD2	TGCGCCAGCAGCCAAACGGGACTAGCGGTCAATGAGCAGTTCTTC	CASSQTGLAVNEQFF
TRBV4-1	few	TRBJ2-3	-	TGCGCCAGCAGCCTACGAACAGGAACAGATACGCAGTATTTT	CASSLRTGTDTQYF
TRBV5-4	few	TRBJ2-1	-	TGTGCCAGCAGCATTGGTGGGGGCTACAATGAGCAGTTCTTC	CASSIGGGYNEQFF
TRBV6-5	many	TRBJ2-3	-	TGTGCCAGCAGTTACGGATCTGTAGATACGCAGTATTTT	CASSYGSVDTQYF
TRBV6-5	many	TRBJ1-5	-	TGTGCCAGCAGCTTCGGGGGGGGTCAGCCCCAGCATTTT	CASSFGGGQPQHF
TRBV5-4	few	TRBJ1-1	-	TGTGCCAACAGCTTCCGGGACGGAAAAACTGAAGCTTTCTTT	CANSFRDGKTEAFF
TRBV20-1	few	TRBJ1-1	-	TGCAGTGCTAAATTTACAGGGACCACTGAAGCTTTCTTT	CSAKFTGTTEAFF
TRBV6-4	many	TRBJ2-2	-	TGTGCCAGCAGTGAAGGGTCCACCGGGGAGCTGTTTTTT	CASSEGSTGELFF
TRBV6-2/TRBV6-3	many	TRBJ1-2	-	TGTGCCAGCAGTTACCCCCGACCGGGGGCGGGAGGCTACACCTTC	CASSYPRPGAGGYTF
TRBV7-6	many	TRBJ1-3	-	TGTGCCAGCAGCCCGTCGGACGTAACTGGAAACACCATATATTTT	CASSPSDVTGNTIYF
TRBV25-1	-	TRBJ1-2	TRBD1	TGTGCCAGCAGTGACCGACAGGGGGCCAGTCCAATATTC	CASSDRQGASPIF
TRBV7-8	-	TRBJ2-5	-	TGTGCCAGCAGGCCAACCCCGCAAGAGACCCAGCACTTC	CASRPTPQETQHF
TRBV19	few	TRBJ1-5	-	TGTGCCAGTAGTATCGGGGCCAAGGGAGCGGACCAGCCCCAGCATTTT	CASSIGAKGADQPQHF
TRBV5-1	-	TRBJ1-1	-	TGCGCCAGCAGCTTGGATCGCGGCCGTGAAGCTTTCTTT	CASSLDRGREAFF
TRBV9	few	TRBJ2-2	-	TGTGCCAGCAGCGAGGGCCTTCTCAACGGGGAGCTGTTTTTT	CASSEGLLNGELFF
TRBV10-3	-	TRBJ2-3	TRBD2	TGTGCCATCCGCGGGGAGGGAGGCCCAGATACGCAGTATTTT	CAIRGEGGPDTQYF
TRBV28	many	TRBJ1-2	-	TGTGCCAGCAGTCCGCTCCCAATAGATGGCTACACCTTC	CASSPLPIDGYTF
TRBV6-5	-	TRBJ2-1	-	TGTGCCAGCAGTTACGACCGAGAGACCCCCCCATACAATGAGCAGTTCTTC	CASSYDRETPPYNEQFF
TRBV5-1	many	TRBJ2-1	-	TGCGCCAGCAGCCAAGACTCAGCGGCCTCCTACAATGAGCAGTTCTTC	CASSQDSAASYNEQFF
TRBV18	-	TRBJ2-2	-	TGTGCCAGCTCACCACAATTCCGTCGGGGGCAAGACCCCGGGGAGCTGTTTTTT	CASSPQFRRGQDPGELFF
TRBV7-9	-	TRBJ2-5	-	TGTGCCAGCAGCCTCCGACAGGCGGGGGAGACCCAGTACTTC	CASSLRQAGETQYF
TRBV11-3	few	TRBJ2-1	TRBD2	TGTGCCAGCAGCTTAGGGGGGTCTAGCGGGGCACGAGAGCAGTTCTTC	CASSLGGSSGAREQFF
TRBV12-3/TRBV12-4	-	TRBJ2-5	TRBD2	TGTGCCAGCAGGAGACTAGCGGGGAAAGAGACCCAGTACTTC	CASRRLAGKETQYF
TRBV5-1	many	TRBJ2-1	-	TGCGCCAGCAGCTTGTCTGGGGCTTCCTACAATGAGCAGTTCTTC	CASSLSGASYNEQFF
TRBV11-2	many	TRBJ2-1	TRBD2	TGTGCCAGCAGCTGGCCCCAGCGGGGGCTCAATGAGCAGTTCTTC	CASSWPQRGLNEQFF
TRBV7-9	few	TRBJ2-7	-	TGTGCCTCTACGACAGGCTCCGAGCAGTACTTC	CASTTGSEQYF
TRBV6-4	many	TRBJ2-2	-	TGTGCCAGCAGTGCAAGTCAGGGACCCACCGGGGAGCTGTTTTTT	CASSASQGPTGELFF
TRBV12-3/TRBV12-4	-	TRBJ1-5	-	TGTGCCAGCAGTTTATCGGGAACCCTTAGCAATCAGCCCCAGCATTTT	CASSLSGTLSNQPQHF
TRBV27	-	TRBJ2-3	TRBD2	TGTGCCAGCAGTTATCGGACTAGCGGGGATACGCAGTATTTT	CASSYRTSGDTQYF
TRBV7-9	-	TRBJ2-3	-	TGTGCCAGCAGCTTAGTTCCCAGCACAGATACGCAGTATTTT	CASSLVPSTDTQYF
TRBV20-1	few	TRBJ1-4	-	TGCAGTGCAATCCCGGTGGGGGCAGGAAAACTGTTTTTT	CSAIPVGAGKLFF
TRBV7-9	many	TRBJ1-2	-	TGTGCCAGCAGCTTAGAAGTGTACGGCTACACCTTC	CASSLEVYGYTF
TRBV28	-	TRBJ1-2	-	TGTGCCAGCAGTCCAGTTAACTCTAACTATGGCTACACCTTC	CASSPVNSNYGYTF
TRBV5-1	many	TRBJ2-1	-	TGCGCCAGCAGCTGGAGGTCCAACAATGAGCAGTTCTTC	CASSWRSNNEQFF
TRBV4-3	many	TRBJ1-1	-	TGCGCCAGCAGCTCCCTGAAAGGAGGTCTTACTGAAGCTTTCTTT	CASSSLKGGLTEAFF
TRBV28	-	TRBJ2-6	TRBD1	TGTGCCAGCAGGGGACAGGCTCTCTCTGGGGCCAACGTCCTGACTTTC	CASRGQALSGANVLTF
TRBV5-1	-	TRBJ2-1	TRBD1	TGCGCCAGCAGCCGCCGACAGGGGGGCTCCTACAATGAGCAGTTCTTC	CASSRRQGGSYNEQFF
TRBV4-1	many	TRBJ1-2	-	TGCGCCAGCAGCCAAGGTACCGGAGGCTACACCTTC	CASSQGTGGYTF
TRBV18	many	TRBJ1-4	-	TGTGCCAGCTCACTTAACCAGGCGGAGAGAATGGAAAAACTGTTTTTT	CASSLNQAERMEKLFF
TRBV28	many	TRBJ2-2	TRBD1	TGTGCCAGCAGTCGGGGACAGGGAAACACCGGGGAGCTGTTTTTT	CASSRGQGNTGELFF
TRBV29-1	-	TRBJ2-3	TRBD1	TGCAGCGTTGAACAACCTCCGGGACAGGGGATTTTGGATACGCAGTATTTT	CSVEQPPGQGILDTQYF
TRBV7-9	many	TRBJ2-6	-	TGTGCCAGCAGCTTAAGGCTCTCTGGGGCCAACGTCCTGACTTTC	CASSLRLSGANVLTF
TRBV4-3	few	TRBJ2-2	TRBD1	TGCGCCAGCAGCCAAGATTCAGGGGGGAACACCGGGGAGCTGTTTTTT	CASSQDSGGNTGELFF
TRBV11-2	-	TRBJ2-5	-	TGTGCCAGCAGCCGGACGGGGGTTGGAGAGACCCAGTACTTC	CASSRTGVGETQYF
TRBV24-1	few	TRBJ2-2	-	TGTGCCACCAGTGATTCTTCCAGAAGGGGGGACACCGGGGAGCTGTTTTTT	CATSDSSRRGDTGELFF
TRBV9	-	TRBJ1-1	-	TGTGCCAGCAGCGCAACGGGACGGGGGAGGACTGAAGCTTTCTTT	CASSATGRGRTEAFF
TRBV4-3	many	TRBJ2-1	TRBD1	TGCGCCAGCAGCGCAACCGGGACAGGGCACTACAATGAGCAGTTCTTC	CASSATGTGHYNEQFF
TRBV29-1	-	TRBJ1-1	TRBD1	TGCAGCGTCAAGGCACAGGGGGAGACTGAAGCTTTCTTT	CSVKAQGETEAFF
TRBV6-2/TRBV6-3	-	TRBJ2-2	TRBD1	TGTGCCAGCAGACCCCGGGACAGGGGCACCGGGGAGCTGTTTTTT	CASRPRDRGTGELFF
TRBV7-6	many	TRBJ2-3	TRBD2	TGTGCCAGCAGCTCCCAGCGGGGGGACACAGATACGCAGTATTTT	CASSSQRGDTDTQYF
TRBV9	many	TRBJ2-5	-	TGTGCCAGCAGCGTAGGAGTTAGGGGAGAGACCCAGTACTTC	CASSVGVRGETQYF
TRBV20-1	few	TRBJ1-1	-	TGCAGTGCTAGAGATGGGGCCTGGCGGACCATGAACACTGAAGCTTTCTTT	CSARDGAWRTMNTEAFF
TRBV29-1	-	TRBJ2-3	-	TGCAGCGTTGAGGATCTTTACCTTAGCACAGATACGCAGTATTTT	CSVEDLYLSTDTQYF
TRBV2	-	TRBJ1-1	-	TGTGCCAGCAGTGAAGTCACGGCGAACACTGAAGCTTTCTTT	CASSEVTANTEAFF